What follows is one T cell receptor beta chain and its context. This record comes from a study of cytomegalovirus exposure and HLA in healthy donors. PCR involved 60 Vbeta and 13 Jbeta primers. Repertoires were generated with immunoSEQ multiplex PCR, while TCRdb's copy carries only in-frame clones and drops some. The sample records about 200,000 clones, almost 80% being singletons. The sequence came from a male donor in good health and CMV-seronegative. The material sequenced was PBMCs.

Written as DNA, the CDR3 is TGTGCCAGCAGCTTCAGCGGCGAATCCTACGAGCAGTACTTC. It codes for CASSFSGESYEQYF. The V and J genes are TRBV5-5 and TRBJ2-7; a weak D match, TRBD2 (5 bases). The CDR3 runs to 14 residues. The V and J ends lost 2 bases and 1 base respectively, with 10 bases between them. CDR1 is SGHKS and CDR2 is YYEKEE in the germline V gene (reference sequence).